This T cell receptor beta chain was captured in a study of cytomegalovirus exposure and HLA in healthy donors. Study results and limitations: Later genetic work tied a missense DCLRE1C variant to beta-chain V and J trimming. Reported findings show TCR beta sequences accurately forecast HLA-A and HLA-B alleles in most subjects. In a later analysis, common viral pathogens appeared linked to several of the most significant clusters.

The PCR contained 60 Vbeta and 13 Jbeta primers. Here immunoSEQ multiplex PCR was the method, and the copy in TCRdb shows in-frame clones only, minus some. The table has fewer than 250,000 clones, roughly 83% seen once. While unrecorded immune exposures were likely, the donors were nominally healthy when sampled. Germline CDR1 reads LNHDA; CDR2 reads SQIVND (reference sequence). The CDR3 is made up of 17 amino acids. The germline V and J ends were trimmed by 0 bases and 4 bases, with 18 bases remaining between them. As regards this clone: Its specificity is not known.

The sequence derives from a boy aged 2-9 years in good health and CMV-seronegative. The chain combines TRBV19 with TRBJ1-2; D is possibly TRBD1 (6 bases). Sequenced: PBMCs. CDR3 sequence reads: CASSIDLGGGRSYGYTF. DNA for the CDR3: TGTGCCAGTAGTATAGATCTTGGGGGGGGCCGGAGCTATGGCTACACCTTC.